Listed below are T cell receptor beta chains from one sample, sequenced in a study of blood T cell repertoires in COVID-19. The repertoire was sequenced with immunoSEQ multiplex PCR; TCRdb's copy has only in-frame clones and lacks some. The table has around 83,000 clones, around 89% seen once. The sample was peripheral blood. The receptor set was obtained from an older man with active or convalescent COVID-19. CDR3s include the opening cysteine and the closing phenylalanine or tryptophan. D genes are given only for firm matches. Rows may omit the clone size; those that give it use once, few, many or a size class.

V: TRBV7-9
D: TRBD1
length: 17
J: TRBJ2-6
size: .
CDR3: CASSWTGSTLGANVLTF
DNA: TGTGCCAGCAGTTGGACAGGGTCCACTCTGGGGGCCAACGTCCTGACTTTC

V: TRBV6-1
D: .
length: 15
J: TRBJ1-2
size: .
CDR3: CASSEGQVVNYGYTF
DNA: TGTGCCAGCAGTGAAGGTCAGGTGGTGAACTATGGCTACACCTTC

V: TRBV10-3
D: TRBD1
length: 15
J: TRBJ1-2
size: .
CDR3: CAISGGQGMNYGYTF
DNA: TGTGCCATCAGTGGGGGACAGGGGATGAACTATGGCTACACCTTC

V: TRBV6-5
D: TRBD2
length: 15
J: TRBJ2-1
size: .
CDR3: CASSTIRTSSNEQFF
DNA: TGTGCCAGCAGTACGATCCGGACTAGTTCTAATGAGCAGTTCTTC

V: TRBV19
D: TRBD1
length: 15
J: TRBJ2-3
size: .
CDR3: CASSRDRVYTDTQYF
DNA: TGTGCCAGTAGTAGGGACAGAGTGTACACAGATACGCAGTATTTT

V: TRBV7-9
D: .
length: 14
J: TRBJ2-5
size: .
CDR3: CASSFVSGQETQYF
DNA: TGTGCCAGCAGCTTCGTTAGCGGACAAGAGACCCAGTACTTC

V: TRBV9
D: .
length: 14
J: TRBJ2-1
size: .
CDR3: CASSTSTHLDEQFF
DNA: TGTGCCAGCAGCACCTCGACTCACCTCGATGAGCAGTTCTTC

V: TRBV19
D: .
length: 15
J: TRBJ1-2
size: .
CDR3: CASKDSWGANYGYTF
DNA: TGTGCCAGTAAGGACAGTTGGGGCGCTAACTATGGCTACACCTTC

V: TRBV6-5
D: TRBD1
length: 15
J: TRBJ1-3
size: few
CDR3: CASSYKTGFGNTIYF
DNA: TGTGCCAGCAGTTACAAGACAGGGTTCGGAAACACCATATATTTT

V: TRBV28
D: .
length: 15
J: TRBJ1-4
size: .
CDR3: CASSLTPLYNEKLFF
DNA: TGTGCCAGCAGTTTAACCCCACTTTATAATGAAAAACTGTTTTTT

V: TRBV18
D: TRBD2
length: 15
J: TRBJ2-7
size: .
CDR3: CASSRWTSGFNEQYF
DNA: TGTGCCAGCTCACGATGGACTAGCGGGTTCAACGAGCAGTACTTC

V: TRBV3-1/TRBV3-2
D: TRBD1
length: 14
J: TRBJ1-6
size: .
CDR3: CASSQGDRNSPLHF
DNA: TGTGCCAGCAGCCAAGGGGACAGAAATTCACCCCTCCACTTT

V: TRBV4-2
D: TRBD2
length: 17
J: TRBJ2-1
size: .
CDR3: CASSPSLLAGGPNEQFF
DNA: TGTGCCAGCAGCCCGAGCCTGCTAGCGGGAGGGCCCAATGAGCAGTTCTTC

V: TRBV28
D: .
length: 12
J: TRBJ1-6
size: .
CDR3: CASLQDNSPLHF
DNA: TGTGCCAGCCTACAGGATAATTCACCCCTCCACTTT

V: TRBV23-1
D: .
length: 13
J: TRBJ1-2
size: once
CDR3: CASSQLHREGYTF
DNA: TGCGCCAGCAGTCAACTCCACCGGGAGGGCTACACCTTC

V: TRBV6-5
D: TRBD1
length: 16
J: TRBJ1-2
size: .
CDR3: CASSYSTGTGVYGYTF
DNA: TGTGCCAGCAGTTACTCAACCGGGACAGGGGTCTATGGCTACACCTTC

V: TRBV18
D: TRBD1
length: 16
J: TRBJ1-6
size: .
CDR3: CASSPAGTGGNSPLHF
DNA: TGTGCCAGCTCACCAGCCGGGACAGGGGGGAATTCACCCCTCCACTTT

V: TRBV24-1
D: .
length: 13
J: TRBJ2-3
size: .
CDR3: CATKGEGTDTQYF
DNA: TGTGCCACCAAAGGGGAGGGCACAGATACGCAGTATTTT

V: TRBV30
D: .
length: 14
J: TRBJ2-3
size: .
CDR3: CAASGFPVRDTQYF
DNA: TGTGCTGCCTCGGGATTCCCCGTCCGAGATACGCAGTATTTT

V: TRBV7-3
D: .
length: 17
J: TRBJ2-1
size: once
CDR3: CASSLYPGEATYNEQFF
DNA: TGTGCCAGCAGCTTATATCCGGGGGAGGCTACCTACAATGAGCAGTTCTTC

V: TRBV5-1
D: TRBD2
length: 16
J: TRBJ2-5
size: .
CDR3: CASSRRTSAYQETQYF
DNA: TGCGCCAGCAGCCGTAGGACTAGCGCTTACCAAGAGACCCAGTACTTC

V: TRBV19
D: .
length: 14
J: TRBJ1-2
size: .
CDR3: CASSRTAKSLGYTF
DNA: TGTGCCAGTAGTAGGACAGCGAAGAGTCTTGGCTACACCTTC

V: TRBV6-1
D: .
length: 15
J: TRBJ1-5
size: few
CDR3: CASSEGTTSNQPQHF
DNA: TGTGCCAGCAGTGAAGGGACAACTAGCAATCAGCCCCAGCATTTT

V: TRBV25-1
D: .
length: 14
J: TRBJ1-2
size: .
CDR3: CASSLTTSFDGYTF
DNA: TGTGCCAGCAGTTTGACAACCTCCTTTGATGGCTACACCTTC

V: TRBV6-5
D: TRBD1
length: 15
J: TRBJ2-2
size: .
CDR3: CASANQGAPTGELFF
DNA: TGTGCCAGCGCCAACCAGGGGGCGCCGACTGGGGAGCTGTTTTTT

V: TRBV15
D: TRBD1
length: 15
J: TRBJ2-2
size: few
CDR3: CATSRDRVDTGELFF
DNA: TGTGCCACCAGCAGGGACAGGGTGGATACCGGGGAGCTGTTTTTT

V: TRBV20-1
D: .
length: 17
J: TRBJ2-1
size: .
CDR3: CSASPLRSGQVVGEQFF
DNA: TGCAGTGCTAGTCCCCTGAGAAGCGGTCAGGTGGTTGGTGAGCAGTTCTTC

V: TRBV30
D: TRBD1
length: 13
J: TRBJ1-1
size: .
CDR3: CAWSTQGGTEAFF
DNA: TGTGCCTGGAGTACTCAGGGGGGCACTGAAGCTTTCTTT

V: TRBV28
D: .
length: 13
J: TRBJ1-2
size: .
CDR3: CASSLTVGLGGTF
DNA: TGTGCCAGCAGTTTGACAGTTGGATTGGGGGGAACCTTC

V: TRBV5-4
D: TRBD2
length: 19
J: TRBJ2-3
size: once
CDR3: CASSHLKILAANGTDTQYF
DNA: TGTGCCAGCAGTCATTTGAAGATACTAGCGGCAAACGGCACAGATACGCAGTATTTT

V: TRBV28
D: TRBD1
length: 14
J: TRBJ2-7
size: .
CDR3: CASFQGASGYEQYF
DNA: TGTGCCAGCTTTCAGGGGGCCTCAGGGTACGAGCAGTACTTC

V: TRBV19
D: TRBD1
length: 16
J: TRBJ2-3
size: .
CDR3: CASSRSTGTGPDTQYF
DNA: TGTGCCAGTAGTAGATCGACCGGGACAGGGCCAGATACGCAGTATTTT

V: TRBV18
D: .
length: 18
J: TRBJ1-2
size: .
CDR3: CASSPSGGAGFKSYGYTF
DNA: TGTGCCAGCTCACCTTCGGGAGGAGCGGGATTCAAATCCTATGGCTACACCTTC

V: TRBV5-4
D: .
length: 14
J: TRBJ1-3
size: once
CDR3: CASSLGTDRNTIYF
DNA: TGTGCCAGCAGCTTGGGGACAGATAGAAACACCATATATTTT

V: TRBV2
D: TRBD1
length: 13
J: TRBJ1-2
size: .
CDR3: CASTLQGRYGYTF
DNA: TGTGCCAGCACCCTACAGGGGCGGTATGGCTACACCTTC

V: TRBV4-1
D: TRBD2
length: 17
J: TRBJ2-1
size: .
CDR3: CASSPPGALAGYNEQFF
DNA: TGCGCCAGCAGCCCCCCAGGGGCGCTAGCGGGATACAATGAGCAGTTCTTC

V: TRBV28
D: .
length: 13
J: TRBJ2-7
size: .
CDR3: CASSSDNSYEQYF
DNA: TGTGCCAGCAGTTCGGACAACTCCTACGAGCAGTACTTC

V: TRBV29-1
D: .
length: 13
J: TRBJ1-5
size: .
CDR3: CSVAQGWTQPQHF
DNA: TGCAGCGTTGCTCAGGGCTGGACTCAGCCCCAGCATTTT

V: TRBV5-1
D: .
length: 15
J: TRBJ1-5
size: .
CDR3: CASSPEDGFNQPQHF
DNA: TGCGCCAGCAGCCCGGAGGACGGATTCAATCAGCCCCAGCATTTT

V: TRBV19
D: .
length: 12
J: TRBJ1-5
size: .
CDR3: CASSRQYQPQHF
DNA: TGTGCCAGTAGTAGGCAGTACCAGCCCCAGCATTTT

V: TRBV9
D: TRBD1
length: 16
J: TRBJ2-1
size: once
CDR3: CASSLGQGGSYNEQFF
DNA: TGTGCCAGCAGCCTAGGACAGGGGGGTTCCTACAATGAGCAGTTCTTC

V: TRBV19
D: .
length: 15
J: TRBJ1-5
size: .
CDR3: CASSIYRTANQPQHF
DNA: TGTGCCAGTAGTATCTACAGGACCGCAAATCAGCCCCAGCATTTT

V: TRBV7-3
D: .
length: 15
J: TRBJ2-7
size: .
CDR3: CASSPSRGLPGEQYF
DNA: TGTGCCAGCAGCCCAAGCAGGGGCCTCCCTGGCGAGCAGTACTTC

V: TRBV9
D: TRBD2
length: 15
J: TRBJ2-3
size: .
CDR3: CASSGGTTDTDTQYF
DNA: TGTGCCAGCAGCGGAGGGACTACCGACACAGATACGCAGTATTTT